These T cell receptor beta chains were read from a single sample in a study of cytomegalovirus exposure and HLA in healthy donors. Profiling relied on immunoSEQ multiplex PCR, and the TCRdb table lists in-frame clones only, not all of them. This table lists some 120,000 clones. The sequenced sample consisted of PBMCs. These receptors originate from a young man in good health and CMV-seronegative. CDR3s include the opening cysteine and the closing phenylalanine or tryptophan. The order of the fields is V gene, J gene, D gene, CDR3 protein, CDR3 DNA. The D gene is left open where the match is weak.

v_call: TRBV5-6
j_call: TRBJ1-4
d_call: -
cdr3_aa: CASSLTQGRNEKLFF
cdr3_nt: TGTGCCAGCAGCTTGACGCAGGGTCGGAATGAAAAACTGTTTTTT

v_call: TRBV10-3
j_call: TRBJ2-3
d_call: -
cdr3_aa: CAISESKPSRASTDTQYF
cdr3_nt: TGTGCCATCAGTGAGTCGAAGCCTTCCAGGGCTAGCACAGATACGCAGTATTTT

v_call: TRBV7-2
j_call: TRBJ1-2
d_call: TRBD1
cdr3_aa: CASSSDRGNYGYTF
cdr3_nt: TGTGCCAGCAGCTCGGACAGGGGGAATTACGGCTACACCTTC

v_call: TRBV4-2
j_call: TRBJ2-3
d_call: -
cdr3_aa: CASSQESGITDTQYF
cdr3_nt: TGTGCCAGCAGCCAAGAGAGCGGAATCACAGATACGCAGTATTTT

v_call: TRBV2
j_call: TRBJ1-5
d_call: -
cdr3_aa: CASSEALANQPQHF
cdr3_nt: TGTGCCAGCAGTGAAGCGCTTGCGAATCAGCCCCAGCATTTT

v_call: TRBV5-4
j_call: TRBJ2-4
d_call: TRBD1
cdr3_aa: CASSLGQGTNIQYF
cdr3_nt: TGTGCCAGCAGCTTGGGACAGGGGACAAACATTCAGTACTTC

v_call: TRBV4-1
j_call: TRBJ1-1
d_call: -
cdr3_aa: CASSPLLWNTEAFF
cdr3_nt: TGCGCCAGCAGCCCCCTTTTGTGGAACACTGAAGCTTTCTTT

v_call: TRBV12-1
j_call: TRBJ1-6
d_call: -
cdr3_aa: CASTTHSPLHF
cdr3_nt: TGTGCCAGCACCACACATTCACCCCTCCACTTT

v_call: TRBV6-5
j_call: TRBJ2-7
d_call: TRBD2
cdr3_aa: CASTIGTSSGEQYF
cdr3_nt: TGTGCCAGCACTATAGGGACTAGCTCTGGCGAGCAGTACTTC

v_call: TRBV27
j_call: TRBJ2-3
d_call: TRBD2
cdr3_aa: CASSRNQRGSTDTQYF
cdr3_nt: TGTGCCAGCAGCCGAAACCAGCGGGGGTCCACAGATACGCAGTATTTT

v_call: TRBV5-1
j_call: TRBJ1-3
d_call: -
cdr3_aa: CASSLGGSSSSGNTIYF
cdr3_nt: TGCGCCAGCAGCTTGGGGGGCAGCTCGAGCTCTGGAAACACCATATATTTT

v_call: TRBV7-2
j_call: TRBJ2-5
d_call: -
cdr3_aa: CASSLVSDRQETQYF
cdr3_nt: TGTGCCAGCAGCTTAGTTTCGGACAGACAAGAGACCCAGTACTTC

v_call: TRBV7-8
j_call: TRBJ2-5
d_call: -
cdr3_aa: CASSVGGRGGETQYF
cdr3_nt: TGTGCCAGCAGCGTAGGGGGAAGGGGTGGAGAGACCCAGTACTTC

v_call: TRBV14
j_call: TRBJ2-7
d_call: -
cdr3_aa: CASSQDRGYEQYF
cdr3_nt: TGTGCCAGCAGCCAAGACAGGGGCTACGAGCAGTACTTC

v_call: TRBV9
j_call: TRBJ1-4
d_call: -
cdr3_aa: CASSVGEQGGETAEKLFF
cdr3_nt: TGTGCCAGCAGCGTAGGAGAACAGGGTGGGGAGACTGCTGAAAAACTGTTTTTT

v_call: TRBV18
j_call: TRBJ2-5
d_call: TRBD2
cdr3_aa: CASSRSGEETQYF
cdr3_nt: TGTGCCAGCTCTAGGAGCGGGGAAGAGACCCAGTACTTC

v_call: TRBV30
j_call: TRBJ1-2
d_call: -
cdr3_aa: CAWSLGGGYTF
cdr3_nt: TGTGCCTGGAGCTTGGGGGGGGGCTACACCTTC

v_call: TRBV5-6
j_call: TRBJ2-5
d_call: -
cdr3_aa: CASSFGVNGQETQYF
cdr3_nt: TGTGCCAGCAGCTTCGGAGTAAATGGGCAAGAGACCCAGTACTTC

v_call: TRBV7-8
j_call: TRBJ1-1
d_call: -
cdr3_aa: CASSSLTRGSRNTEAFF
cdr3_nt: TGTGCCAGCAGCTCCCTAACGAGGGGGAGCCGGAACACTGAAGCTTTCTTT

v_call: TRBV19
j_call: TRBJ1-5
d_call: -
cdr3_aa: CASTRTPTGENQPQHF
cdr3_nt: TGTGCCAGTACCCGTACCCCAACCGGGGAGAATCAGCCCCAGCATTTT

v_call: TRBV4-3
j_call: TRBJ1-5
d_call: -
cdr3_aa: CASSWTAYSNQPQHF
cdr3_nt: TGCGCCAGCAGCTGGACAGCTTATAGCAATCAGCCCCAGCATTTT

v_call: TRBV18
j_call: TRBJ2-3
d_call: -
cdr3_aa: CASSPYCPRRLNPGPDTQYF
cdr3_nt: TGTGCCAGCTCACCATATTGTCCCCGGCGTCTCAATCCGGGTCCAGATACGCAGTATTTT

v_call: TRBV15
j_call: TRBJ2-1
d_call: TRBD2
cdr3_aa: CATSRAGLAGGDEQFF
cdr3_nt: TGTGCCACCAGCAGAGCCGGACTAGCGGGTGGCGATGAGCAGTTCTTC

v_call: TRBV5-4
j_call: TRBJ2-1
d_call: -
cdr3_aa: CASSLGFNSYNEQFF
cdr3_nt: TGTGCCAGCAGCTTGGGGTTTAATAGTTACAATGAGCAGTTCTTC

v_call: TRBV9
j_call: TRBJ2-2
d_call: TRBD2
cdr3_aa: CASSERGDTGELFF
cdr3_nt: TGTGCCAGCAGCGAGCGGGGGGACACCGGGGAGCTGTTTTTT

v_call: TRBV7-8
j_call: TRBJ2-7
d_call: -
cdr3_aa: CASSLVPHHYEQYF
cdr3_nt: TGTGCCAGCAGCTTAGTTCCACACCATTACGAGCAGTACTTC

v_call: TRBV29-1
j_call: TRBJ2-7
d_call: -
cdr3_aa: CSVAAGPYEQYF
cdr3_nt: TGCAGCGTTGCGGCAGGTCCGTACGAGCAGTACTTC

v_call: TRBV5-6
j_call: TRBJ2-5
d_call: -
cdr3_aa: CASSYDYGGYQETQYF
cdr3_nt: TGTGCCAGCAGTTATGACTATGGCGGGTACCAAGAGACCCAGTACTTC

v_call: TRBV2
j_call: TRBJ2-7
d_call: TRBD2
cdr3_aa: CASRGTSGGYEQYF
cdr3_nt: TGTGCCAGCAGGGGGACTAGCGGGGGCTACGAGCAGTACTTC

v_call: TRBV5-1
j_call: TRBJ2-5
d_call: -
cdr3_aa: CASSGQGLETQYF
cdr3_nt: TGCGCCAGCAGCGGGCAGGGGCTGGAGACCCAGTACTTC

v_call: TRBV7-9
j_call: TRBJ1-6
d_call: TRBD1
cdr3_aa: CASSLFWTGGDSPLHF
cdr3_nt: TGTGCCAGCAGCTTATTTTGGACAGGGGGGGATTCACCCCTCCACTTT

v_call: TRBV5-1
j_call: TRBJ1-6
d_call: TRBD1
cdr3_aa: CASSLQGAMDNSPLHF
cdr3_nt: TGCGCCAGCAGCTTGCAGGGGGCGATGGATAATTCACCCCTCCACTTT

v_call: TRBV11-2
j_call: TRBJ1-2
d_call: TRBD1
cdr3_aa: CASSSPGRGVHRGDTF
cdr3_nt: TGTGCCAGCAGCTCCCCCGGCCGTGGGGTTCACAGGGGGGACACCTTC

v_call: TRBV28
j_call: TRBJ2-7
d_call: -
cdr3_aa: CASSLSPWGDTYEQYF
cdr3_nt: TGTGCCAGCAGTTTATCCCCGTGGGGAGATACCTACGAGCAGTACTTC

v_call: TRBV7-9
j_call: TRBJ1-2
d_call: TRBD1
cdr3_aa: CASSPGQGAVGYTF
cdr3_nt: TGTGCCAGCAGCCCGGGACAGGGGGCGGTTGGCTACACCTTC

v_call: TRBV11-1
j_call: TRBJ2-7
d_call: TRBD1
cdr3_aa: CASSLRAQIPGQSSYEQYF
cdr3_nt: TGTGCCAGCAGCTTAAGGGCCCAAATTCCGGGACAGAGCTCCTACGAGCAGTACTTC

v_call: TRBV2
j_call: TRBJ2-1
d_call: -
cdr3_aa: CAGAESGWYEQFF
cdr3_nt: TGTGCCGGAGCTGAATCCGGCTGGTATGAGCAGTTCTTC

v_call: TRBV30
j_call: TRBJ1-3
d_call: TRBD1
cdr3_aa: CAWSELGTASGNTIYF
cdr3_nt: TGTGCCTGGAGTGAACTCGGGACAGCCTCTGGAAACACCATATATTTT

v_call: TRBV7-2
j_call: TRBJ1-1
d_call: -
cdr3_aa: CASSLVTGTEAFF
cdr3_nt: TGTGCCAGCAGCTTAGTGACGGGGACTGAAGCTTTCTTT

v_call: TRBV5-4
j_call: TRBJ2-5
d_call: -
cdr3_aa: CASSLEVYAGGGETQYF
cdr3_nt: TGTGCCAGCAGCTTGGAAGTGTACGCCGGGGGTGGAGAGACCCAGTACTTC

v_call: TRBV5-5
j_call: TRBJ1-2
d_call: -
cdr3_aa: CASSLGRAAYGYTF
cdr3_nt: TGTGCCAGCAGCTTGGGCAGGGCGGCCTATGGCTACACCTTC

v_call: TRBV5-1
j_call: TRBJ2-2
d_call: -
cdr3_aa: CASSLGGGDTGELFF
cdr3_nt: TGCGCCAGCAGCTTGGGCGGGGGCGACACCGGGGAGCTGTTTTTT

v_call: TRBV4-1
j_call: TRBJ2-1
d_call: TRBD2
cdr3_aa: CASSQDLRGGLGEQFF
cdr3_nt: TGCGCCAGCAGCCAAGATTTGCGGGGGGGCCTGGGTGAGCAGTTCTTC

v_call: TRBV2
j_call: TRBJ2-7
d_call: TRBD1
cdr3_aa: CASSSWTGEYEQYF
cdr3_nt: TGTGCCAGCAGTTCATGGACAGGAGAATACGAGCAGTACTTC

v_call: TRBV27
j_call: TRBJ1-1
d_call: -
cdr3_aa: CASSLFTPRGVGTEAFF
cdr3_nt: TGTGCCAGCAGTTTATTCACTCCGCGGGGCGTCGGAACTGAAGCTTTCTTT

v_call: TRBV5-6
j_call: TRBJ2-1
d_call: TRBD1
cdr3_aa: CASSVDREEQFF
cdr3_nt: TGTGCCAGCAGCGTAGACAGGGAAGAGCAGTTCTTC

v_call: TRBV27
j_call: TRBJ1-6
d_call: -
cdr3_aa: CASTSRRDNSPLHF
cdr3_nt: TGTGCCAGCACTTCTCGGAGGGATAATTCACCCCTCCACTTT

v_call: TRBV4-1
j_call: TRBJ2-5
d_call: -
cdr3_aa: CASSRTRGETQYF
cdr3_nt: TGCGCCAGCAGCCGCACGCGGGGAGAGACCCAGTACTTC